Presented here are 32 T cell receptor beta chains from one specimen sequenced in a study of blood T cell repertoires in COVID-19. Here immunoSEQ multiplex PCR was the method, and the copy in TCRdb shows in-frame clones only, minus some. The table records some 30,000 clones, approximately 80% of them present only once. Input material: peripheral blood. The receptor set was obtained from a human donor in a cohort sampled during active COVID-19.

The gene calls are TRBV18 and TRBJ1-2; 7 bases line up with TRBD1. CDR3 length equals 13 residues. Germline lookup yields CDR1 KGHSH and CDR2 LQKENI. The V segment lost 3 bases and the J segment 3 bases; nucleotides outside the gene matches: 1. The CDR3 sequence is CASSPGTDYGYTF. CDR3 sequence (DNA): TGTGCCAGCTCACCCGGGACAGACTATGGCTACACCTTC.

This clone was seen only once. The genes are TRBV6-1 and TRBJ2-7, with D possibly TRBD1 on 5 matching bases. With 2 bases removed from V and 2 bases from J, the gap between germline ends came to 10 bases. The germline gives CDR1 MNHNS, CDR2 SASEGT. The CDR3 is 14 residues long. The CDR3 loop reads CASSEPRETYEQYF. CDR3 nucleotides: TGTGCCAGCAGTGAACCCAGGGAAACCTACGAGCAGTACTTC.

CDR3 DNA sequence: TGTGCCAGCTCACCAGCACAAAGCACAGATACGCAGTATTTT. Encoded protein: CASSPAQSTDTQYF. This rearrangement joins TRBV18 to TRBJ2-3; D remains ambiguous. Trimming shortened V by 2 bases and J by 0 bases, and 6 bases separated the two germline ends. The germline CDR1 and CDR2 sequences are KGHSH and LQKENI. The CDR3 runs 14 residues.

The chain uses TRBV18 and TRBJ1-2; tentatively, D is TRBD1 (5 bases). Germline V gene data show CDR1 as KGHSH and CDR2 as LQKENI. V gave up 5 bases and J gave up 1 base, with 14 bases separating them. This CDR3 contains 15 residues. For the CDR3, the DNA is TGTGCCAGCTCAGCAGGGACTACAGTTAACTATGGCTACACCTTC. Its translation: CASSAGTTVNYGYTF.

This chain connects TRBV5-1 to TRBJ2-5; 7 bases are a match to TRBD1. Per germline, CDR1 SGHRS and CDR2 YFSETQ. V lost 4 bases and J lost 1; bases outside the gene matches: 4. The CDR3 runs to 14 residues. The CDR3 loop is CASSGWDSQETQYF. CDR3 sequence (DNA): TGCGCCAGCAGCGGGTGGGACAGCCAAGAGACCCAGTACTTC.

J is TRBJ1-2 and V is TRBV5-1, with TRBD1 as a possible D gene (6 bases). Germline CDR1 SGHRS, CDR2 YFSETQ. This CDR3 comprises 16 residues. V was trimmed by 0 bases and J by 6 bases, leaving 18 bases between them. The CDR3 region has the DNA TGCGCCAGCAGCTTGGACAGGGCCACCTCGCGGAATGGCTACACCTTC. It codes for CASSLDRATSRNGYTF.

This chain connects TRBV6-1 to TRBJ2-3; 9 bases map to TRBD2. The CDR3 consists of 18 residues. The V and J ends lost 0 bases and 2 bases, in that order; junction bases with no gene match: 9. Germline CDR1 and CDR2: MNHNS and SASEGT. CDR3 amino acids: CASSEAALAGASTDTQYF. The CDR3 DNA sequence: TGTGCCAGCAGTGAAGCGGCGTTAGCGGGGGCCTCCACAGATACGCAGTATTTT.

The V gene is TRBV19, the J gene TRBJ2-1; D may be TRBD2 (5 bases). The V and J ends lost 1 base and 8 bases respectively, with 18 bases between them. This CDR3 spans 16 amino acids. The germline V gene encodes CDR1 LNHDA and CDR2 SQIVND (reference sequence). CDR3 nucleotide sequence: TGTGCCAGTAGTATAGGTAGCTCCGAGGTTAGCGATGAGCAGTTCTTC. It encodes CASSIGSSEVSDEQFF.

This clone occurred a few times. The CDR3 sequence is CASSKLPRVDTIYF. CDR3 sequence (DNA): TGTGCCAGCAGCAAACTACCCAGGGTGGACACCATATATTTT. This chain links TRBV7-8 with TRBJ1-3; TRBD1 is a possible D gene (5 bases). CDR1 is SGHVS, CDR2 FQNEAQ, per germline. CDR3 length: 14 residues. Trimming shortened V by 5 bases and J by 8 bases, and 16 bases separated the two germline ends.

The J gene is TRBJ1-4, the V gene TRBV9; 9 bases line up with TRBD1. The CDR3 runs 16 residues. Germline lookup yields CDR1 SGDLS and CDR2 YYNGEE. J was trimmed by 2 bases and V by 0 bases; bases with no gene match: 2. CDR3 sequence (DNA): TGTGCCAGCAGCGTAGGAGGGACAGGGACTAATGAAAAACTGTTTTTT. This sequence encodes CASSVGGTGTNEKLFF.

This clone was detected only a few times. The chain recombines TRBV7-8 with TRBJ1-2; the match to TRBD1 covers 8 bases. Trimming took 3 bases from V and 13 from J; bases not matched to a gene: 10. CDR3 length: 13 residues. Germline CDR1 reads SGHVS; CDR2 reads FQNEAQ. CDR3 region: CASSLDRVNRATF. For the CDR3, the DNA is TGTGCCAGCAGCTTGGACAGGGTAAATAGGGCCACCTTC.

The V gene is TRBV12-3 or TRBV12-4, the J gene TRBJ2-1; D is perhaps TRBD1 (6 bases). V was pared by 8 bases and J by 8 bases, with 13 bases between. This CDR3 has 12 residues. The chain's CDR3 is CASRRGADEQFF. CDR3 sequence (DNA): TGTGCCAGCCGCAGGGGCGCAGATGAGCAGTTCTTC.

The genes are TRBV5-1 and TRBJ2-2, with 7 bases identical to TRBD2. The germline gives CDR1 SGHRS, CDR2 YFSETQ. CDR3 length: 15 amino acids. V trimming: 3 bases; J trimming: 5 bases; junction bases outside the gene matches: 7. The CDR3 nucleotides are TGCGCCAGCAGCTCGGGAGGCGGGGTGACCGGGGAGCTGTTTTTT. Residues: CASSSGGGVTGELFF.

The chain recombines TRBV7-8 with TRBJ2-7; 7 positions agree with TRBD1. The germline gives CDR1 SGHVS, CDR2 FQNEAQ. J was trimmed by 3 bases and V by 4 bases; bases with no gene match: 6. The length of the CDR3 is 14 residues. The CDR3 region is CASSSRDRDYEQYF. The CDR3, as DNA: TGTGCCAGCAGCTCCCGGGACAGAGACTACGAGCAGTACTTC.

V is TRBV15 and J is TRBJ1-1, with 7 bases lining up with TRBD1. The CDR3 covers 13 residues. Germline trimming cut 5 bases from V and 7 bases from J; bases unmatched to any gene: 7. Germline CDR1 LNHNV, CDR2 YYDKDF (reference sequence). CDR3 DNA: TGTGCCACCAGCGGAAGGACAGGAGATGAAGCTTTCTTT. Residues: CATSGRTGDEAFF.

This clone was observed many times. The rearrangement uses TRBV11-1 and TRBJ2-7; 8 bases map to TRBD1. Trimming removed 6 bases from V and 4 bases from J; junction bases left unmatched: 8. Germline V gives CDR1 SGHAT, CDR2 FQDESV (reference sequence). This CDR3 has 14 residues. In DNA, the CDR3 is TGTGCCAGCAGTCGACAGGGGAATATGTACGAGCAGTACTTC. It codes for CASSRQGNMYEQYF.

The CDR3 is CASRPGGGAAETQYF. The DNA of the CDR3 is TGCGCCAGCAGACCCGGCGGGGGGGCCGCAGAGACCCAGTACTTC. The rearrangement uses TRBV5-1 and TRBJ2-5, with 9 bases identical to TRBD2. J gave up 4 bases and V 5 bases, and 9 bases lay outside the gene matches. CDR1 and CDR2 from the germline V gene are SGHRS and YFSETQ. The CDR3 covers 15 residues.

The J gene is TRBJ2-4, the V gene TRBV7-2; 8 bases match TRBD1. J gave up 15 bases and V 1 base, and 5 bases lay outside the gene matches. CDR3 size: 12 residues. CDR1 is SGHTA and CDR2 is FQGNSA in the germline V gene. CDR3 loop: CASSLEVTGVYF. The CDR3 nucleotides read TGTGCCAGCAGCTTAGAGGTGACAGGGGTGTACTTC. Complete variable domain (other parts from reference TRBV7-2 and TRBJ2-4): GAGVSQSPSNKVTEKGKDVELRCDPISGHTALYWYRQSLGQGLEFLIYFQGNSAPDKSGLPSDRFSAERTGGSVSTLTIQRTQQEDSAVYLCASSLEVTGVYFGAGTRLSVL.

The chain carries TRBV18 and TRBJ2-7, with D possibly being TRBD1 (6 bases). There are 12 residues in the CDR3. CDR1 is KGHSH and CDR2 is LQKENI in the germline V gene. V was cut by 4 bases and J by 3 bases, with 7 bases left in between. DNA for the CDR3: TGTGCCAGCTCACAAGGGGGCTACGAGCAGTACTTC. It yields the protein CASSQGGYEQYF.

The rearrangement uses TRBV19 and TRBJ1-2, with 7 bases matching TRBD1. Germline CDR1 is LNHDA and CDR2 is SQIVND (reference sequence). The V and J ends lost 3 bases and 3 bases, in that order; junction bases with no gene match: 1. This CDR3 contains 13 residues. CDR3 sequence: CASSIQGDYGYTF. The CDR3 DNA sequence: TGTGCCAGTAGTATCCAGGGGGACTATGGCTACACCTTC.

This sequence joins TRBV27 and TRBJ1-4; TRBD1 matches at 7 bases. The junction had 4 bases not matched to a gene; V was cut back by 5 bases and J by 10 bases. There are 12 residues in the CDR3. Per the germline V gene, CDR1 is MNHEY and CDR2 is SMNVEV (reference sequence). The DNA of the CDR3 is TGTGCCAGCAGTACAGGGGCGGGAAAACTGTTTTTT. Translated, it gives CASSTGAGKLFF. Together with reference TRBV27 and TRBJ1-4, the CDR3 gives the full variable domain: EAQVTQNPRYLITVTGKKLTVTCSQNMNHEYMSWYRQDPGLGLRQIYYSMNVEVTDKGDVPEGYKVSRKEKRNFPLILESPSPNQTSLYFCASSTGAGKLFFGSGTQLSVL.

This clone showed up just a few times. The rearrangement joins TRBV19 to TRBJ2-3, with 15 positions matching TRBD2. Germline V gene data show CDR1 as LNHDA and CDR2 as SQIVND (reference sequence). V lost 7 bases and J lost 2; bases outside the gene matches: 4. This CDR3 comprises 16 residues. This CDR3 is CASTRTSGGATDTQYF. Written as DNA, the CDR3 is TGTGCCAGTACCCGGACTAGCGGGGGGGCCACAGATACGCAGTATTTT.

This clone was counted once. Its ends do not fully match the called genes, so a read error is possible. The chain carries TRBV2 and TRBJ2-1; unclear D gene. This CDR3 has 13 residues. The germline gives CDR1 SNHLY, CDR2 FYNNEI. The CDR3 DNA reads TGTGCCAGCAGTGAGAAGCAGGTGGGCCGCCGTGTCTTC. This translates into CASSEKQVGRRVF. Full variable domain (remainder filled in from reference TRBV2 and TRBJ2-1): EPEVTQTPSHQVTQMGQEVILRCVPISNHLYFYWYRQILGQKVEFLVSFYNNEISEKSEIFDDQFSVERPDGSNFTLKIRSTKLEDSAMYFCASSEKQVGRRVFGPGTRLTVL.

The chain joins TRBV28 to TRBJ1-5; 9 bases agree with TRBD1. This CDR3 region has 15 residues. V was pared by 6 bases and J by 6 bases, with 9 bases of the junction left unmatched. The germline gives CDR1 MDHEN, CDR2 SYDVKM. In DNA, the CDR3 is TGTGCCAGCAGCCCGACCGGGACAGGGCTTCAGCCCCAGCATTTT. It encodes CASSPTGTGLQPQHF.

This chain links TRBV28 with TRBJ1-5; 7 bases are a match to TRBD1. Per the germline V gene, CDR1 is MDHEN and CDR2 is SYDVKM. The trim removed 8 bases at V and 8 bases at J, leaving 18 bases unmatched. CDR3 size: 16 residues. CDR3 nucleotides: TGTGCCAGCGGATCTAATGGTGCGACAGGGACGGAGCCCCAGCATTTT. This translates into CASGSNGATGTEPQHF. The whole variable domain, filled in from reference TRBV28 and TRBJ1-5, reads DVKVTQSSRYLVKRTGEKVFLECVQDMDHENMFWYRQDPGLGLRLIYFSYDVKMKEKGDIPEGYSVSREKKERFSLILESASTNQTSMYLCASGSNGATGTEPQHFGDGTRLSIL.

This clone appeared a few times. CDR3 nucleotide sequence: TGTGCCAGCTCACCCCAGTCCTCTGGAAACACCATATATTTT. Its translation: CASSPQSSGNTIYF. This chain connects TRBV18 to TRBJ1-3; D gene unclear. Germline V lookup: CDR1 KGHSH, CDR2 LQKENI. V was pared by 3 bases and J by 0 bases, with 6 bases between. CDR3 length: 14 amino acids.

The CDR3 loop is CASSQDWGPNSPLHF. CDR3 coding DNA: TGTGCCAGCAGCCAAGATTGGGGGCCTAATTCACCCCTCCACTTT. The chain is built from TRBV3-1 (or the pseudogene TRBV3-2) and TRBJ1-6; tentative D call: TRBD1 (6 bases). The CDR3 consists of 15 residues. The V and J ends lost 0 bases and 6 bases respectively, with 9 bases between them. The germline V gene encodes CDR1 LGHDT and CDR2 YNNKEL (reference sequence).

The V gene is TRBV29-1, the J gene TRBJ1-2; TRBD1 agrees at 8 bases. Trimming at V came to 5 bases and at J to 5 bases, leaving 7 bases not matched to a gene. From germline, CDR1 is SQVTM and CDR2 ANQGSEA. The CDR3 is made up of 13 amino acids. The CDR3 nucleotides read TGCAGCGTTTTGCCGGGACAGGCATATGGCTACACCTTC. This encodes CSVLPGQAYGYTF. Full variable domain (rest looked up from reference TRBV29-1 and TRBJ1-2): SAVISQKPSRDICQRGTSLTIQCQVDSQVTMMFWYRQQPGQSLTLIATANQGSEATYESGFVIDKFPISRPNLTFSTLTVSNMSPEDSSIYLCSVLPGQAYGYTFGSGTRLTVV.

This clone was detected only a few times. The V call is TRBV29-1, the J call TRBJ1-6; TRBD1 matches 10 bases. In germline, CDR1 is SQVTM, CDR2 ANQGSEA. The CDR3 is 13 amino acids. The V segment lost 5 bases and the J segment 7 bases; nucleotides outside the gene matches: 2. CDR3 in amino acids: CSVRDRGNSPLHF. DNA for the CDR3: TGCAGCGTTCGGGACAGGGGAAATTCACCCCTCCACTTT.

The chain links TRBV3-1 (or the pseudogene TRBV3-2) to TRBJ2-1, with D perhaps TRBD2 (5 bases). This CDR3 has 14 amino acids. Germline-derived CDR1 and CDR2 are LGHDT and YNNKEL (reference sequence). The germline V and J ends were trimmed by 1 base and 10 bases, with 14 bases remaining between them. Here the CDR3 DNA reads TGTGCCAGCAGCCAAGCATCGGGGTCTTTAGAGCAGTTCTTC. The encoded protein is CASSQASGSLEQFF.

The chain recombines TRBV6-1 with TRBJ1-3; D is uncertain. Trimming removed 3 bases at V and 5 bases at J, with 11 bases between. The CDR3 is made up of 14 amino acids. Germline-derived CDR1 and CDR2 are MNHNS and SASEGT. The CDR3, as DNA: TGTGCCAGCAGTGATGAGGGTGCAAGAAACACCATATATTTT. Amino acid sequence: CASSDEGARNTIYF.

The chain is built from TRBV9 and TRBJ1-3; no clear D gene. The V gene lost 0 bases and the J gene lost 0 bases, with 13 bases spanning the gap. CDR3 size: 17 residues. Germline CDR1 is SGDLS and CDR2 is YYNGEE. The CDR3 protein is CASSVDRIRSSGNTIYF. DNA for the CDR3: TGTGCCAGCAGCGTAGACAGAATACGATCCTCTGGAAACACCATATATTTT.